Listed here is a single TCR beta chain. Its antigen is unidentified. This specimen comes from a study of vaccination effects on CD4 cells after COVID-19. About the research overall: There were three convalescent patients sampled both early and late after vaccination.

Pools of viral peptides were used by the ViraFEST assay to expand antigen-specific CD4+ T cells ahead of sequencing. Following 10 days of culture, CD4+ T cells were isolated. This individual contracted SARS-CoV-2 between March and December 2020, as verified by PCR. Two-dose BNT162b2 or mRNA-1273 vaccination was given to participants. PBMC cultures contained about 2 million cells per well, approximately 10 IU/ml IL-2 and around 9.9 ug/ml peptides. Assay: immunoSEQ multiplex PCR; the TCRdb copy retains only in-frame clones and omits some. The profile covers 17,000 or so clones, with around 80% appearing a single time and more than 20% taken by the ten largest. CDR1 is SQVTM, CDR2 ANQGSEA, per germline. The CDR3 runs 13 residues. J lost 4 bases, V lost 6 bases, and 8 bases had no gene match.

Source: CD4+ T cells from PBMCs cultured with SARS-CoV-2 spike peptides, taken after COVID-19 vaccination. This clonotype was obtained from a human donor who had a prior SARS-CoV-2 infection. The rearrangement links TRBV29-1 to TRBJ1-2; 7 bases fit TRBD1. CDR3 region: CSVSGTAGYGYTF. As DNA, the CDR3 is TGCAGCGTCTCCGGGACAGCAGGCTATGGCTACACCTTC.